This TCR beta chain is drawn from a study of naive and memory T cell subsets. Amplification of ligated cDNA took four PCR rounds with SP2 and nested alpha and beta constant primers. For blood and skin samples, reverse transcription used TCR alpha and beta constant primers. A single record per CDR3 protein comes from TCRdb applying MiXCR to the 5' RACE reads. The sample holds about 56,000 distinct CDR3 sequences, approximately 8% seen once. This clonotype was seen more than once but under ten times. Its antigen is as yet unknown. Study-wide results and caveats: This RNA-based method may be sensitive to activation-related transcript changes.

Trimming removed 6 bases at V and 0 bases at J, with 12 bases between. This CDR3 spans 15 amino acids. Germline V gives CDR1 MNHNY, CDR2 SVGAGI (reference sequence). TCR cDNA received a 3' ligated oligonucleotide that carried a UMI. Input was roughly 1 to 1,100 ng of DNase-treated total RNA without cell sorting. This sequence was found in a female donor in good health. J is TRBJ1-5 and V is TRBV6-6, with D uncertain. The CDR3, as DNA: TGTGCCAGCAGCACCCCTGCGGGTAGCAATCAGCCCCAGCATTTT. It codes for CASSTPAGSNQPQHF.